This T cell receptor (beta chain) was found in a study of OX40 agonist ivuxolimab in advanced cancers. The overall study: Patients enrolled in dose escalation were diagnosed with hepatocellular carcinoma, melanoma, renal cell or head and neck cancer. Partial responses were recorded for three patients, including one with hepatocellular carcinoma and two with cutaneous melanoma.

The assay was immunoSEQ multiplex PCR, and TCRdb's table has in-frame clones only and misses some. The sample lists around 70,000 clones, 80% to 95% occurring once. Samples were taken at baseline and on day 1 of cycles 4 and 7. V lost 5 bases and J 8 bases, leaving 19 bases between the germline ends. The CDR3 consists of 15 residues. Germline V gene sequence: CDR1 SEHNR, CDR2 FQNEAQ (reference sequence). The TCR originated in an adult with an advanced solid tumor such as melanoma, head and neck, liver or kidney cancer. The rearrangement links TRBV7-9 to TRBJ2-1; a weak D match, TRBD1 (6 bases). Sample: CD4+ or CD8+ T cells sorted from blood, taken in a trial of the OX40 agonist ivuxolimab. CDR3 nucleotides: TGTGCCAGCAGCCTCCACTCCTCAGGGGCGGATGAGCAGTTCTTC. This translates into CASSLHSSGADEQFF.